These 19 T cell receptor beta chains were all obtained from the same sample, sequenced in a study of shared clonotypes between healthy human individuals. The data were produced by immunoSEQ multiplex PCR, yet TCRdb's version contains in-frame clones alone and is incomplete. The repertoire has about 2.4 million clones, 93% of them found once; the top ten carry about 0.39%. Sequencing used naive CD4+ T cells from PBMCs. Noted subset: CD45RA+ positively selected. These receptors all stem from a man aged 18 to 30 in good health. Some clones in this sample may be carry-over from other donors' samples.

J is TRBJ2-1 and V is TRBV5-6; 12 nucleotides agree with TRBD2. Germline V gene lookup returns CDR1 SGHDT and CDR2 YYEEEE. The V gene end was trimmed by 4 bases and the J gene end by 8 bases; junction bases not matched to a gene: 7. CDR3 length: 15 amino acids. The CDR3 DNA follows: TGTGCCAGCAGCCGACTAGCGGGAGTTCAGGATGAGCAGTTCTTC. The encoded protein is CASSRLAGVQDEQFF. The whole variable domain, remainder taken from reference TRBV5-6 and TRBJ2-1, is DAGVTQSPTHLIKTRGQQVTLRCSPKSGHDTVSWYQQALGQGPQFIFQYYEEEERQRGNFPDRFSGHQFPNYSSELNVNALLLGDSALYLCASSRLAGVQDEQFFGPGTRLTVL.

This clone has only one observation. The chain links TRBV7-2 to TRBJ2-1; 11 bases line up with TRBD2. The CDR3 runs to 16 residues. Unmatched junction bases numbered 2, after V lost 2 bases and J lost 2 bases. Germline CDR1 and CDR2: SGHTA and FQGNSA. CDR3 DNA: TGTGCCAGCAGCTTACTAGCGGGAGGTACCTACAATGAGCAGTTCTTC. It encodes CASSLLAGGTYNEQFF.

In its sample, this clone was seen once. V and J are TRBV7-7 and TRBJ2-1; 7 bases align to TRBD1. V lost 2 bases and J lost 6; bases outside the gene matches: 7. CDR1 SSHAT and CDR2 FNYEAQ come from the germline V gene (reference sequence). CDR3 length: 15 residues. The CDR3, as DNA: TGTGCCAGCAGCTTACTAACAGGGGAAGGCAATGAGCAGTTCTTC. Translating gives CASSLLTGEGNEQFF.

This chain joins TRBV27 and TRBJ1-5, with D possibly being TRBD1 (5 bases). The germline V and J ends were trimmed by 3 bases and 9 bases, with 15 bases remaining between them. Germline CDR1 MNHEY, CDR2 SMNVEV (reference sequence). This CDR3 is built from 14 residues. For the CDR3, the DNA is TGTGCCAGCAGTTTTAGTGGGGGATGGTTGCCCCAGCATTTT. Protein product: CASSFSGGWLPQHF.

The chain has TRBV2 and TRBJ2-7, with D maybe TRBD1 (6 bases). Germline CDR1 SNHLY, CDR2 FYNNEI. Trimming took 4 bases from V and 3 from J, leaving 13 bases between them. The CDR3 loop spans 14 amino acids. CDR3 bases: TGTGCCAGCAGTGGGAGGACAGCCTTCTACGAGCAGTACTTC. As protein: CASSGRTAFYEQYF. Combining the CDR3 with reference TRBV2 and TRBJ2-7 gives the whole variable domain EPEVTQTPSHQVTQMGQEVILRCVPISNHLYFYWYRQILGQKVEFLVSFYNNEISEKSEIFDDQFSVERPDGSNFTLKIRSTKLEDSAMYFCASSGRTAFYEQYFGPGTRLTVT.

This clone was picked up a small number of times. The chain carries TRBV30 and TRBJ1-5; D is undetermined. The CDR3 is 13 residues long. The ends were cut back, 2 bases at V and 7 bases at J, with 12 bases in the middle. CDR1 and CDR2 from the germline V gene are GTSNPN and SVGIG (reference sequence). CDR3 in DNA: TGTGCCTGGAGTAGTAAGGGAGGACAGCCCCAGCATTTT. Translation gives CAWSSKGGQPQHF.

This clone was counted between two and nine times. The J gene is TRBJ1-2, the V gene TRBV7-2; no definite D call. The CDR3 length is 12 residues. Germline V lookup: CDR1 SGHTA, CDR2 FQGNSA. The V end lost 5 bases, the J end lost 4 bases, and 8 bases lay between the germline ends. The CDR3 bases are TGTGCCAGCAGCGCGGGGATCTATGGCTACACCTTC. Amino acids: CASSAGIYGYTF.

The rearrangement uses TRBV28 and TRBJ1-1; 7 nucleotides match TRBD1. J lost 8 bases, V lost 3 bases, and 15 bases had no gene match. Germline values: CDR1 MDHEN, CDR2 SYDVKM. This CDR3 has 16 residues. The CDR3: CASSFAGQRLRREAFF. The CDR3 coding sequence is TGTGCCAGCAGTTTCGCGGGACAGAGATTAAGGAGAGAAGCTTTCTTT.

The rearrangement uses TRBV28 and TRBJ1-4, with a tentative D call TRBD1 (6 bases). Per the germline V gene, CDR1 is MDHEN and CDR2 is SYDVKM. V was clipped by 3 bases and J by 8 bases, with 10 bases between them. This CDR3 region has 13 residues. The CDR3 protein is CASSFQGSEKLFF. CDR3 nucleotide sequence: TGTGCCAGCAGTTTTCAGGGGTCGGAAAAACTGTTTTTT.

J is TRBJ2-1 and V is TRBV28; D possibly matches TRBD1 or TRBD2 (6 bases each). The CDR3 length is 13 residues. The V end was cut by 6 bases, the J end by 2 bases, with 8 bases between. The germline V gene encodes CDR1 MDHEN and CDR2 SYDVKM. The CDR3 sequence is CASRGGPYNEQFF. The CDR3 bases are TGTGCCAGCAGAGGGGGGCCCTACAATGAGCAGTTCTTC.

The chain couples TRBV18 to TRBJ2-2; D remains unclear. The CDR3 length is 14 residues. Germline V gene lookup returns CDR1 KGHSH and CDR2 LQKENI. Trimming cost V 0 bases and J 4 bases, with 6 bases left between them. CDR3 in DNA: TGTGCCAGCTCACCACCTTCGGCCACCGGGGAGCTGTTTTTT. This gives the protein CASSPPSATGELFF.

This clone was recorded only once. The V and J genes are TRBV6-5 and TRBJ2-1; weak D call: TRBD2 (5 bases). Germline V gene sequence: CDR1 MNHEY, CDR2 SVGAGI. The CDR3 extends over 13 amino acids. V shed 5 bases and J shed 4 bases, with 9 bases lying between them. The CDR3 reads CASSKRVYNEQFF. CDR3 bases: TGTGCCAGCAGTAAGAGGGTTTACAATGAGCAGTTCTTC.

The chain recombines TRBV11-2 with TRBJ2-5; D not resolved. Trimming removed 6 bases from V and 2 bases from J, with 10 bases in between. Per the germline V gene, CDR1 is SGHAT and CDR2 is FQNNGV. The CDR3 totals 13 residues. As DNA, the CDR3 is TGTGCCAGCAGTTTTATCCTACAAGAGACCCAGTACTTC. Its protein product is CASSFILQETQYF. The full variable domain, in which reference TRBV11-2 and TRBJ2-5 provide the parts outside the CDR3, is EAGVAQSPRYKIIEKRQSVAFWCNPISGHATLYWYQQILGQGPKLLIQFQNNGVVDDSQLPKDRFSAERLKGVDSTLKIQPAKLEDSAVYLCASSFILQETQYFGPGTRLLVL.

The chain links TRBV4-1 to TRBJ1-2, with D unclear. CDR1 is MGHRA, CDR2 YSYEKL, per germline. This CDR3 is 13 amino acids long. The V gene lost 1 base and the J gene lost 4 bases, with 7 bases spanning the gap. The CDR3 bases are TGCGCCAGCAGCCAAGTACCATTCTATGGCTACACCTTC. Protein product: CASSQVPFYGYTF.

In DNA form, the CDR3 reads TGTGCCAGCAGAAACAGGGGGCGTGAGCAGTTCTTC. This gives the protein CASRNRGREQFF. The J gene is TRBJ2-1, the V gene TRBV28, with 9 bases that match TRBD1. Germline CDR1 reads MDHEN; CDR2 reads SYDVKM. V gave up 6 bases and J gave up 9 bases; unmatched junction bases: 3. The CDR3 contains 12 residues.

V and J are TRBV25-1 and TRBJ2-7, with 9 bases aligning to TRBD2. Trimming took 3 bases from V and 0 from J; bases not matched to a gene: 3. Looked up from germline, CDR1 is MGHDK and CDR2 is SYGVNS. The CDR3 sequence is 15 residues long. CDR3 amino acids: CASSETSGPSYEQYF. The CDR3 region has the DNA TGTGCCAGCAGTGAGACTAGCGGCCCCTCCTACGAGCAGTACTTC.

In regard to this clone: Other DNA sequences of this sample code for an identical CDR3. The J gene is TRBJ1-5, the V gene TRBV28; D perhaps matches TRBD1 (6 bases). This CDR3 region has 14 residues. V lost 3 bases and J lost 4, with 10 bases in between. Germline V gene lookup returns CDR1 MDHEN and CDR2 SYDVKM. The CDR3 reads CASSFGRGNQPQHF. The CDR3 nucleotides read TGTGCCAGCAGTTTCGGCAGGGGAAATCAGCCCCAGCATTTT.

This chain connects TRBV15 to TRBJ2-5; D gene ambiguous. Germline CDR1 LNHNV, CDR2 YYDKDF (reference sequence). The V and J ends lost 0 bases and 4 bases respectively, with 12 bases between them. The CDR3 is made up of 15 amino acids. The CDR3 region has the DNA TGTGCCACCAGCAGAGATCCCCCCCCCACAGAGACCCAGTACTTC. It specifies CATSRDPPPTETQYF.

Comment on this clone: Different DNA sequences within this sample yield the same CDR3. The rearrangement joins TRBV5-4 to TRBJ1-1; D is perhaps TRBD1 (5 bases). V was trimmed by 0 bases and J by 1 base, leaving 7 bases between them. This CDR3 is built from 14 residues. Germline CDR1 SGHNT, CDR2 YYREEE (reference sequence). CDR3 in DNA: TGTGCCAGCAGCTTGGTGCAGGGGAACACTGAAGCTTTCTTT. It is translated as CASSLVQGNTEAFF.